The 27 T cell receptor beta chains below come from one sample, sequenced in a study of T cells in women clearing cervical HPV infection. Repertoires were generated with immunoSEQ multiplex PCR, while TCRdb's copy carries only in-frame clones and drops some. The sample yields approximately 41,000 clones, of which the top ten take up 7.6%. The sequencing sample was made of blood buffy coat. The source is a woman between 18 and 70 years old with a cervical HPV16 infection that either progressed to CIN3+ or cleared (not recorded which).

Regarding this clone: The missing CDR3 end, 3 residues past where the read stops, is filled in from the germline J gene. The gene calls are TRBV4-1 and TRBJ1-4, with a weak D call TRBD1 (6 bases). The V end was cut by 2 bases, the J end by 6 bases, with 16 bases between. The CDR3 sequence is 16 residues long. The germline gives CDR1 MGHRA, CDR2 YSYEKL. The covered CDR3 bases are TGCGCCAGCAGCCAACCCCTCAGGGGCGGAGATGAAAAA. Its protein product is CASSQPLRGGDEK. The whole CDR3 reads CASSQPLRGGDEKLFF.

Comments on this clone: The observed sequence ends 3 residues before the CDR3 terminus, with the missing tail filled in from the germline J gene. The V gene is TRBV30, the J gene TRBJ2-3; TRBD2 matches at 8 bases. The CDR3 runs 15 residues. J gave up 5 bases and V 1 base, and 8 bases lay outside the gene matches. The germline V gene has CDR1 GTSNPN and CDR2 SVGIG (reference sequence). The CDR3 bases that were read are TGTGCCTGGAGTGGAACGGGGGGGAAGGGAGATACG. Encoded protein: CAWSGTGGKGDT. The entire CDR3 is CAWSGTGGKGDTQYF.

Notes on this clone: The read terminates 3 residues ahead of where the CDR3 ends, so the germline J gene completes it. This chain connects TRBV7-8 to TRBJ1-2; TRBD1 matches at 8 bases. Losses at the gene ends were 1 base for V and 3 bases for J; bases not matched to a gene: 7. This CDR3 contains 16 residues. Germline CDR1 SGHVS, CDR2 FQNEAQ. CDR3 bases read: TGTGCCAGCAGCTTAGGAACAGGGGGTTTCCACTATGGC. Translating it yields CASSLGTGGFHYG. The entire CDR3 protein reads CASSLGTGGFHYGYTF. The variable domain in full, completed from reference TRBV7-8 and TRBJ1-2, reads GAGVSQSPRYKVAKRGQDVALRCDPISGHVSLFWYQQALGQGPEFLTYFQNEAQLDKSGLPSDRFFAERPEGSVSTLKIQRTQQEDSAVYLCASSLGTGGFHYGYTFGSGTRLTVV.

To note about this clone: Read sequence stops 3 residues before the CDR3 end, and the germline J gene provides the missing end. The chain joins TRBV10-1 to TRBJ1-1, with a possible D match to TRBD1 (5 bases). Germline loops: CDR1 WNHNN, CDR2 SYGVQD (reference sequence). CDR3 length: 14 amino acids. Trimming pared 5 bases from V and 6 bases from J, leaving 16 bases between. The covered CDR3 bases are TGCGCCAGCAGTTCAGGTACCTCGGGGGCTGAA. Its translation is CASSSGTSGAE. The CDR3, in full, reads CASSSGTSGAEAFF.

Turning to this clone: With the read ending 3 residues before the CDR3 end, the germline J gene is used to fill in that end. The chain combines TRBV7-2 with TRBJ2-5; TRBD2 matches at 9 bases. Germline V gene data show CDR1 as SGHTA and CDR2 as FQGNSA. V was clipped by 6 bases and J by 4 bases; unmatched bases: 9. The CDR3 loop spans 15 amino acids. The CDR3 reads CASRAGGLAGETQYF. The DNA read from the CDR3 is TGTGCCAGCAGAGCGGGGGGACTAGCTGGAGAGACC.

For this clone: Sequencing ends 3 residues short of the CDR3 end; the germline J gene provides the rest. This chain links TRBV20-1 with TRBJ1-1; D is undetermined. The CDR3 consists of 13 residues. The V end lost 6 bases, the J end lost 1 base, and 12 bases lay between the germline ends. Germline assignment: CDR1 DFQATT and CDR2 SNEGSKA (reference sequence). CDR3 in amino acids: CSATGLPNTEAFF. The sequenced part of the CDR3 DNA is TGCAGTGCAACTGGACTGCCGAACACTGAA.

CDR3 DNA, as far as it was read: TGCGCCAGCAGCTTGGCCAGCTCTAGCGGGATGGCTTACAATGAG. Its protein is CASSLASSSGMAYNE. The CDR3 as a whole reads CASSLASSSGMAYNEQFF. This chain links TRBV5-1 with TRBJ2-1, with 9 bases aligning to TRBD2. The sequenced fragment ends 3 residues before the CDR3 boundary, so the rest is inferred from the germline J gene. Unmatched junction bases numbered 11, after V lost 0 bases and J lost 4 bases. The CDR3 totals 18 residues. The germline V gene encodes CDR1 SGHRS and CDR2 YFSETQ.

In the case of this clone: The read ends 3 residues early relative to the CDR3; the germline J gene fills the gap. The chain links TRBV6-4 to TRBJ2-1; 8 bases are shared with TRBD2. V lost 4 bases and J lost 9; bases outside the gene matches: 5. Germline V CDR1 and CDR2: MRHNA, SNTAGT. This CDR3 is 13 amino acids long. The CDR3 loop reads CASSALLAAEQFF. The part of the CDR3 DNA that was read is TGTGCCAGCAGTGCTCTACTAGCGGCTGAG.

Note on this clone: Read coverage stops 3 residues before the CDR3 terminus; the germline J gene supplies the remainder. In the same sample, other DNA sequences code for this CDR3. The genes are TRBV28 and TRBJ1-2; D might be TRBD1 (6 bases). The ends were cut back, 2 bases at V and 2 bases at J, with 9 bases in the middle. Germline V gives CDR1 MDHEN, CDR2 SYDVKM. The length of the CDR3 is 14 residues. The CDR3 DNA, read in part, is TGTGCCAGCAGTTTAGATCAGGGGAACTATGGC. Encoded protein: CASSLDQGNYG. The whole CDR3 sequence is CASSLDQGNYGYTF.

As for this clone: Coverage ceases 3 residues before the CDR3 finishes, and the germline J gene fills in the end. The chain recombines TRBV5-1 with TRBJ2-5; no definite D call. CDR1 and CDR2 from the germline V gene are SGHRS and YFSETQ. V was shortened by 2 bases and J by 3 bases, with 5 bases between the two germline ends. The CDR3 covers 12 residues. CDR3 protein: CASSLPEETQYF. The sequenced part of the CDR3 DNA is TGCGCCAGCAGCTTACCAGAAGAGACC.

With regard to this clone: From the germline J gene comes the end of the CDR3, since the read stops 3 residues before it. The J gene is TRBJ2-7, the V gene TRBV28, with 10 bases identical to TRBD1. The CDR3 is made up of 17 amino acids. Germline CDR1 is MDHEN and CDR2 is SYDVKM. V trimming: 2 bases; J trimming: 2 bases; junction bases outside the gene matches: 9. CDR3 in amino acids: CASSLLRRQGAPYEQYF. The CDR3 bases that were read are TGTGCCAGCAGTTTACTCCGGAGACAGGGGGCACCCTACGAG.

A remark on this clone: The read terminates 3 residues before the CDR3 end, so the remaining end is supplied by the germline J gene. The gene calls are TRBV2 and TRBJ2-1; TRBD1 matches at 9 bases. Germline CDR1 SNHLY, CDR2 FYNNEI. The CDR3 totals 15 residues. The V and J ends lost 2 bases and 7 bases, in that order; junction bases with no gene match: 6. This chain's CDR3 is CASSEIGTGSNEQFF. The DNA read from the CDR3 is TGTGCCAGCAGTGAAATCGGGACAGGGTCAAATGAG.

Turning to this clone: With the read ending 3 residues before the CDR3 end, the germline J gene is used to fill in that end. The chain recombines TRBV7-3 with TRBJ2-5; 9 bases fit TRBD2. Germline trimming cut 3 bases from V and 5 bases from J; bases unmatched to any gene: 1. CDR3 length: 13 amino acids. Germline loops: CDR1 SGHTA, CDR2 FQGTGA. The CDR3: CASSFTSGETQYF. Incomplete CDR3 DNA: TGTGCCAGCAGCTTTACTAGCGGGGAGACC.

Note on this clone: Read sequence stops 3 residues before the CDR3 end, and the germline J gene provides the missing end. This rearrangement joins TRBV10-3 to TRBJ2-5; D ambiguous. CDR3 length: 13 amino acids. Germline V gene lookup returns CDR1 ENHRY and CDR2 SYGVKD. V lost 0 bases to trimming and J lost 5 bases, with 7 bases between them. The covered CDR3 bases are TGTGCCATCAGTGAGTCGCTACCGGAGACC. This encodes CAISESLPET. Given in full, the CDR3 is CAISESLPETQYF.

As concerns this clone: Read sequence stops 3 residues before the CDR3 end, and the germline J gene provides the missing end. The gene calls are TRBV20-1 and TRBJ2-2, with 10 bases fitting TRBD2. The V and J ends lost 2 bases and 5 bases, in that order; junction bases with no gene match: 8. The CDR3 is 16 amino acids. Germline V CDR1 and CDR2: DFQATT, SNEGSKA (reference sequence). The CDR3 DNA, read in part, is TGCAGTGCTAGACGCAGCGGGAGGGCCCGGACCGGGGAG. Protein: CSARRSGRARTGE. The CDR3, in full, reads CSARRSGRARTGELFF.

Of note for this clone: Read sequence stops 3 residues before the CDR3 end, and the germline J gene provides the missing end. The rearrangement uses TRBV4-2 and TRBJ2-1; D is unclear. V dropped 4 bases and J dropped 4 bases, with 20 bases sitting between them. Germline V gives CDR1 LGHNA, CDR2 YNFKEQ. This CDR3 is built from 17 residues. Partial CDR3 DNA: TGTGCCAGCAGCCCGTGGATAGCCCAATTCACTTACAATGAG. Translation gives CASSPWIAQFTYNE. The whole CDR3 reads CASSPWIAQFTYNEQFF.

As for this clone: The CDR3 end falls 3 residues outside the read, so it is completed with the germline J gene. The J gene is TRBJ1-5, the V gene TRBV4-1; 8 bases fit TRBD1. Germline lookup yields CDR1 MGHRA and CDR2 YSYEKL. The CDR3 contains 17 residues. Germline trimming cut 1 base from V and 5 bases from J; bases unmatched to any gene: 10. Incomplete CDR3 DNA: TGCGCCAGCAGCCAAGTCTCCCAGGGGACAGGCCATCAGCCC. This codes for CASSQVSQGTGHQP. The full CDR3 reads CASSQVSQGTGHQPQHF.

As regards this clone: The read terminates 3 residues before the CDR3 end, so the remaining end is supplied by the germline J gene. Other DNA sequences in the same sample also yield this CDR3. The V gene is TRBV5-1, the J gene TRBJ2-3, with TRBD2 matching over 8 bases. The CDR3 covers 14 residues. V lost 4 bases and J lost 3; bases outside the gene matches: 4. Germline CDR1 is SGHRS and CDR2 is YFSETQ. CDR3: CASSQGLVTDTQYF. Partial CDR3 DNA: TGCGCCAGCAGCCAGGGACTAGTGACAGATACG.

Concerning this clone itself: Sequencing ends 3 residues short of the CDR3 end; the germline J gene provides the rest. The chain joins TRBV4-1 to TRBJ1-2; D is possibly TRBD1 (5 bases). The CDR3 totals 15 residues. The V end lost 3 bases, the J end lost 4 bases, and 15 bases lay between the germline ends. Germline V lookup: CDR1 MGHRA, CDR2 YSYEKL. CDR3 bases read: TGCGCCAGCAGCCACCCGACAGTTGAGGGCTATGGC. Translation: CASSHPTVEGYG. The entire CDR3 is CASSHPTVEGYGYTF.

On this clone itself: The read ends 3 residues before the CDR3 terminus; that terminus is restored from the germline J gene. This rearrangement joins TRBV4-1 to TRBJ2-5, with 9 bases matching TRBD2. J was trimmed by 5 bases and V by 4 bases; bases with no gene match: 8. This CDR3 spans 15 amino acids. In germline, CDR1 is MGHRA, CDR2 YSYEKL. The CDR3 reads CASSPGVAGVETQYF. The CDR3 DNA, read in part, is TGCGCCAGCAGCCCCGGAGTAGCGGGAGTGGAGACC.

About this clone itself: The read ends 3 residues shy of where the CDR3 ends; the end is completed using the germline J gene. The chain combines TRBV6-1 with TRBJ2-7, with D possibly TRBD2 on 7 matching bases. Trimming stripped 1 base from V and 1 base from J, with 11 bases between. In germline, CDR1 is MNHNS, CDR2 SASEGT. This CDR3 region has 15 residues. The CDR3 reads CASSEEGGGSYEQYF. The sequenced part of the CDR3 DNA is TGTGCCAGCAGTGAAGAAGGGGGAGGGTCCTACGAG.

Comment on this clone: The CDR3 goes on 3 residues after the read ends, and that part is filled in from the germline J gene. The chain links TRBV7-9 to TRBJ2-7; TRBD2 agrees at 9 bases. The germline V gene encodes CDR1 SEHNR and CDR2 FQNEAQ (reference sequence). The length of the CDR3 is 15 residues. The V gene end was trimmed by 5 bases and the J gene end by 3 bases; junction bases not matched to a gene: 8. The CDR3: CASSPSSGIVYEQYF. The part of the CDR3 DNA that was read is TGTGCCAGCAGCCCCTCTAGCGGGATAGTCTACGAG.

Note on this clone: Read sequence stops 3 residues before the CDR3 end, and the germline J gene provides the missing end. The rearrangement joins TRBV28 to TRBJ2-1; 14 positions agree with TRBD2. CDR1 and CDR2 (germline): MDHEN, SYDVKM. J lost 8 bases, V lost 6 bases, and 18 bases had no gene match. The CDR3 has 19 residues. CDR3 DNA (partial): TGTGCCAGCAGAGCTTACCTGGGACTAGCGGGAGAGGGATTCGATGAG. Its translation: CASRAYLGLAGEGFDE. The CDR3 reads in full as CASRAYLGLAGEGFDEQFF.

With regard to this clone: Read data end 3 residues before the CDR3 end; the end is taken from the germline J gene. V and J are TRBV29-1 and TRBJ1-1; 8 bases match TRBD1. CDR1 is SQVTM, CDR2 ANQGSEA, per germline. CDR3 length: 15 amino acids. V shed 6 bases and J 6 bases; nucleotides not matched to a gene: 15. CDR3 region: CSVGQGQGTWAEAFF. The sequenced part of the CDR3 DNA is TGCAGCGTCGGACAAGGACAGGGTACGTGGGCTGAA.

A remark on this clone: The read falls 3 residues short of the CDR3 end, and the missing part is taken from the germline J gene. The gene calls are TRBV27 and TRBJ2-1; 10 positions match TRBD2. The CDR3 runs 16 residues. Germline V gene data show CDR1 as MNHEY and CDR2 as SMNVEV (reference sequence). Trimming cost V 0 bases and J 4 bases; bases outside gene matches: 3. This CDR3 reads CASSLSAGGPYNEQFF. CDR3 DNA (partial): TGTGCCAGCAGTTTATCAGCGGGAGGGCCTTACAATGAG.

A remark on this clone: The read stops 3 residues short of the end of the CDR3; the missing end is completed from the germline J gene. V usage is TRBV5-1 and J usage is TRBJ2-7, with D maybe TRBD2 (6 bases). The germline V and J ends were trimmed by 0 bases and 0 bases, with 7 bases remaining between them. The CDR3 loop spans 14 amino acids. Germline V lookup: CDR1 SGHRS, CDR2 YFSETQ. CDR3 sequence reads: CASSLGGVSYEQYF. The CDR3 DNA, read in part, is TGCGCCAGCAGCTTGGGGGGGGTCTCCTACGAG.

For this clone: The CDR3 end falls 3 residues outside the read, so it is completed with the germline J gene. The chain links TRBV7-9 to TRBJ1-1; D ambiguous. The CDR3 is 12 residues long. Germline CDR1 SEHNR, CDR2 FQNEAQ (reference sequence). V gave up 0 bases and J gave up 4 bases, with 3 bases separating them. Here the CDR3 reads CASSLAATEAFF. The sequenced CDR3 bases are TGTGCCAGCAGCTTAGCGGCCACTGAA.